This T cell receptor (beta chain) was found in a study of T-cell memory formation after mild COVID-19. Study background: Largely, the TCR clusters proved donor specific.

This clonotype was observed many times. Antigen unknown. TCRdb re-derived calls from the 5' RACE reads in MiXCR, one entry per CDR3 protein. The sample has fewer than 150,000 distinct CDR3 sequences, roughly 6% seen once; the top ten hold over 2%. This CDR3 has 17 residues. Germline-derived CDR1 and CDR2 are ENHRY and SYGVKD. The J segment lost 4 bases and the V segment lost 3 bases, leaving 10 bases of the junction unmatched. Study findings and constraints: The appearance of some responding clones in pre-infection memory suggested that cross-reactive memory joined.

V gene TRBV10-3 combines with J gene TRBJ2-1; 9 bases are shared with TRBD2. The material sequenced was PBMCs or a T cell subset sorted from them (not recorded which). The clonotype was recovered from an adult woman who had mild COVID-19 (a few samples of this study predate the infection). Cell type and time point are not known. CDR3 coding DNA: TGTGCCATCAGTGATCTCCTAAGCGGGGGGCAGTACAATGAGCAGTTCTTC. This translates into CAISDLLSGGQYNEQFF.